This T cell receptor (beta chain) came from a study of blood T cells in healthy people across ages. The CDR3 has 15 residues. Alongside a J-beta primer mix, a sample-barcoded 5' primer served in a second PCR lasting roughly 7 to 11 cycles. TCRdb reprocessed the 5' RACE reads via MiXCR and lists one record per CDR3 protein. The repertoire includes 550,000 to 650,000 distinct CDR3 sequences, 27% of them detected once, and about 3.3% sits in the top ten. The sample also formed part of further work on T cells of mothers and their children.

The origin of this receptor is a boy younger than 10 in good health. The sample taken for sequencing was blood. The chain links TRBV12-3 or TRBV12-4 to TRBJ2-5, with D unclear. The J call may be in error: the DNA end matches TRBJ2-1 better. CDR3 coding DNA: TGTGCCAGCAGTTTAGCCCCTGAACGCTACAATGAGCAGTTCTTC. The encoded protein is CASSLAPERYNEQFF.